What follows are 22 T cell receptor beta chains derived from one specimen sequenced in a study of human T cells and chemical hapten exposure. In TCRdb, the RACE reads were re-called with MiXCR into one record per CDR3 protein. The data hold approximately 260,000 distinct CDR3 sequences, with around 9.3% observed a single time. Noted time point: pre-sensitization, week 0. Indicated treatment: therapeutic diphenylcyclopropenone sensitization with weekly scalp DPC. The sequencing used whole blood, collected in connection with sensitization to the hapten diphenylcyclopropenone (DPC). All receptors derive from a woman between 35 and 50 years old with alopecia areata. Some clones in this sample may be carry-over from other donors' samples.

This clonotype has more than one count but fewer than ten. The rearrangement links TRBV20-1 to TRBJ2-1, with TRBD2 identical over 10 bases. V lost 6 bases to trimming and J lost 8 bases; unmatched junction nucleotides: 13. The CDR3 has 15 residues. Germline CDR1 DFQATT, CDR2 SNEGSKA (reference sequence). Here the CDR3 reads CSASRVSGRSDEQFF. CDR3 sequence (DNA): TGCAGTGCCTCCCGTGTTAGCGGGAGGAGTGATGAGCAGTTCTTC.

This clonotype appeared a few times. V usage is TRBV28 and J usage is TRBJ2-7, with D perhaps TRBD2 (6 bases). Trimming cost V 8 bases and J 2 bases, with 13 bases left between them. This CDR3 is 13 amino acids long. CDR1 is MDHEN and CDR2 is SYDVKM in the germline V gene. CDR3 DNA sequence: TGTGCCAGCTTATCTAGCGTTACCTACGAGCAGTACTTC. It is translated as CASLSSVTYEQYF.

Details on this clonotype: One end of the junction does not line up with germline, which may come from a read error. The chain combines TRBV7-2 with TRBJ2-1, with 7 nucleotides matching TRBD2. Germline lookup yields CDR1 SGHTA and CDR2 FQGNSA. CDR3 length: 15 residues. The CDR3 reads CASSLASGLYNEQFF. CDR3 bases: TGTGCCAGCAGCCTAGCTAGCGGACTTTACAATGAGCAGTTCTTC.

The table lists this clonotype with a few counts. The J gene is TRBJ1-4, the V gene TRBV5-5; perhaps TRBD1 as D (5 bases). The V end lost 1 base, the J end lost 0 bases, and 10 bases lay between the germline ends. The CDR3 has 16 amino acids. CDR1 SGHKS and CDR2 YYEKEE come from the germline V gene (reference sequence). DNA of the CDR3: TGTGCCAGCAGCTTGAATCAGGGAGCAACTAATGAAAAACTGTTTTTT. It yields the protein CASSLNQGATNEKLFF.

The genes are TRBV12-3 or TRBV12-4 and TRBJ1-6; no clear D. The CDR3 runs to 15 residues. Deletions cut 4 bases from V and 8 bases from J, with 15 bases between. The CDR3 spells CASSWVVNRDSPLHF. CDR3 DNA sequence: TGTGCCAGCAGTTGGGTCGTCAATCGAGATTCACCCCTCCACTTT.

This clonotype has more than one count but fewer than ten. This chain's CDR3 is CASSLSRSFTDTQYF. Here the CDR3 DNA reads TGTGCCAGCAGCCTCAGCCGTTCCTTCACAGATACGCAGTATTTT. The chain has TRBV2 and TRBJ2-3, with D hard to call. The germline gives CDR1 SNHLY, CDR2 FYNNEI. The CDR3 sequence is 15 residues long. Deletions cut 6 bases from V and 2 bases from J, with 15 bases between.

This clonotype was observed a handful of times. The V call is TRBV7-2, the J call TRBJ1-1, with a tentative D call TRBD1 (5 bases). The CDR3 is 14 residues long. V was trimmed by 3 bases and J by 3 bases, leaving 11 bases between them. Germline values: CDR1 SGHTA, CDR2 FQGNSA. The CDR3 DNA is TGTGCCAGCAGCTTCGGGGGTCTCCACACTGAAGCTTTCTTT. The encoded protein is CASSFGGLHTEAFF.

This clonotype was counted between two and nine times. The chain carries TRBV12-3 or TRBV12-4 and TRBJ2-3, with unresolved D. The V end was cut by 3 bases, the J end by 3 bases, with 10 bases between. There are 14 residues in the CDR3. For the CDR3, the DNA is TGTGCCAGCAGTTTTAAGGACCCGACAGATACGCAGTATTTT. Encoded protein: CASSFKDPTDTQYF.

This clonotype was seen only a few times. This chain's CDR3 is CASIAVSNQPQHF. The CDR3 nucleotides read TGTGCCAGCATTGCAGTTAGCAATCAGCCCCAGCATTTT. The chain joins TRBV6-1 to TRBJ1-5; D ambiguous. The germline CDR1 and CDR2 sequences are MNHNS and SASEGT. There are 13 residues in the CDR3. Trimming cost V 7 bases and J 0 bases, with 7 bases left between them.

In its sample, this clonotype was seen a few times. The V gene is TRBV2, the J gene TRBJ2-7, with D unclear. The germline V gene encodes CDR1 SNHLY and CDR2 FYNNEI. Between the trimmed V and J ends, which lost 2 bases and 0 bases, there was a span of 8 bases. CDR3 length: 14 residues. The CDR3 DNA follows: TGTGCCAGCAGTGAACAAGATCGCTCCTACGAGCAGTACTTC. Translation gives CASSEQDRSYEQYF.

The chain uses TRBV20-1 and TRBJ2-7; D not certain. Trimming cost V 4 bases and J 3 bases, with 10 bases left between them. The CDR3 is 12 residues long. The V gene's germline CDR1 is DFQATT and CDR2 SNEGSKA (reference sequence). CDR3 sequence (DNA): TGCAGTGCTACCCCCCAGAACTACGAGCAGTACTTC. Translating gives CSATPQNYEQYF.

The genes are TRBV27 and TRBJ2-7, with TRBD2 identical over 9 bases. V was clipped by 8 bases and J by 6 bases; unmatched bases: 8. The CDR3 contains 13 residues. The germline V gene has CDR1 MNHEY and CDR2 SMNVEV (reference sequence). CDR3 residues: CASGPGLASEQYF. The CDR3 DNA reads as TGTGCCAGCGGCCCGGGACTAGCTTCCGAGCAGTACTTC.

A few counts support this clonotype. CDR3 in DNA: TGTGCCAGCAGCTCCGGGGGACGGATTAATTCACCCCTCCACTTT. Translated, it gives CASSSGGRINSPLHF. The chain combines TRBV11-1 with TRBJ1-6; tentative D call: TRBD1 (5 bases). From germline, CDR1 is SGHAT and CDR2 FQDESV (reference sequence). Trimming removed 4 bases at V and 6 bases at J, with 13 bases between. The length of the CDR3 is 15 residues.

In this sample, this clonotype turned up a few times. This sequence joins TRBV29-1 and TRBJ2-1, with D uncertain. Germline CDR1 reads SQVTM; CDR2 reads ANQGSEA. V was shortened by 8 bases and J by 1 base, with 12 bases between the two germline ends. The CDR3 is made up of 13 amino acids. The CDR3 loop reads CSSWSSSYNEQFF. DNA of the CDR3: TGCAGCTCCTGGTCGAGTTCCTACAATGAGCAGTTCTTC.

This clonotype was counted at least ten times. The rearrangement uses TRBV28 and TRBJ2-1, with 7 bases identical to TRBD2. There are 15 residues in the CDR3. J lost 4 bases, V lost 2 bases, and 5 bases had no gene match. Looked up from germline, CDR1 is MDHEN and CDR2 is SYDVKM. CDR3 loop: CASSLGGRVYNEQFF. CDR3 nucleotides: TGTGCCAGCAGTTTAGGGGGGAGGGTGTACAATGAGCAGTTCTTC.

This clonotype has a handful of counts. The junction does not match germline at one end; this may be a read error. CDR3 DNA sequence: TGCGCCAGCAGCCCAGACAGCTCCATTCCCTATAGCTACACCTTC. As protein: CASSPDSSIPYSYTF. The chain links TRBV4-3 to TRBJ1-2; D possibly corresponds to TRBD1 (5 bases). The germline CDR1 and CDR2 sequences are LGHNA and YSLEER. This CDR3 is built from 15 residues.

This clonotype has just a few counts. V usage is TRBV19 and J usage is TRBJ2-2; 7 bases match TRBD2. The CDR3 is 15 amino acids. Germline assignment: CDR1 LNHDA and CDR2 SQIVND (reference sequence). V was clipped by 7 bases and J by 0 bases; unmatched bases: 5. CDR3 in amino acids: CASMGLAANTGELFF. In nucleotides, the CDR3 is TGTGCCAGTATGGGTCTAGCGGCGAACACCGGGGAGCTGTTTTTT.

The V and J genes are TRBV28 and TRBJ2-7, with TRBD1 matching over 9 bases. The CDR3 has 15 residues. The V gene's germline CDR1 is MDHEN and CDR2 SYDVKM. V shed 6 bases and J 3 bases; nucleotides not matched to a gene: 9. The CDR3 reads CASSSDRGPVYEQYF. CDR3 DNA sequence: TGTGCCAGCAGCTCGGACAGGGGCCCCGTCTACGAGCAGTACTTC.

This clonotype occurred a few times. The J gene is TRBJ2-7, the V gene TRBV6-5, with D unresolved. CDR3 size: 15 residues. Germline values: CDR1 MNHEY, CDR2 SVGAGI. V was pared by 0 bases and J by 2 bases, with 11 bases between. CDR3 DNA: TGTGCCAGCAGTTACTCGAACCGACCCCCCTACGAGCAGTACTTC. Protein product: CASSYSNRPPYEQYF.

The genes are TRBV9 and TRBJ2-2; D unclear. Germline V gives CDR1 SGDLS, CDR2 YYNGEE. There are 15 residues in the CDR3. V lost 0 bases and J lost 5, with 11 bases in between. The CDR3 DNA reads as TGTGCCAGCAGCGTAGATCTGGGAACGACCGGGGAGCTGTTTTTT. Translated, it gives CASSVDLGTTGELFF.

V usage is TRBV6-6 and J usage is TRBJ1-1; no firm D call. The CDR3 consists of 13 residues. Deletions cut 7 bases from V and 0 bases from J, with 9 bases between. Germline lookup yields CDR1 MNHNY and CDR2 SVGAGI (reference sequence). The CDR3 sequence is CASTSGLNTEAFF. The CDR3 nucleotides are TGTGCCAGCACGTCCGGTTTGAACACTGAAGCTTTCTTT.

This clonotype came up a few times. The chain links TRBV6-5 to TRBJ2-3; TRBD2 aligns across 13 bases. The ends lost 0 bases at V and 5 bases at J; junction bases unmatched: 2. There are 16 residues in the CDR3. CDR1 MNHEY and CDR2 SVGAGI come from the germline V gene. CDR3 sequence: CASSYSGTSGIDTQYF. CDR3 DNA: TGTGCCAGCAGTTACTCCGGGACTAGCGGGATAGATACGCAGTATTTT.